This entry lists 8 T cell receptor beta chains sequenced from one sample in a study of graft-versus-host responses after intestinal transplantation. The table came from immunoSEQ multiplex PCR; TCRdb's copy has only in-frame clones and leaves some out. Of 70,000 or so clones in the sample, 84% were seen once. Their antigens are not known. The starting material was unstimulated CD4+ T cells sorted from spleen or lymph node cells, obtained before transplant. The source is a human donor who was the organ donor for an intestinal transplant.

J is TRBJ2-4 and V is TRBV4-3; 8 bases agree with TRBD2. Per germline, CDR1 LGHNA and CDR2 YSLEER. The J segment lost 8 bases and the V segment lost 1 base, leaving 4 bases of the junction unmatched. The CDR3 is 14 amino acids. This chain's CDR3 is CASSQGGSGDIQYF. Here the CDR3 DNA reads TGCGCCAGCAGCCAAGGGGGTAGCGGGGACATTCAGTACTTC.

This clone appeared a single time. J is TRBJ1-2 and V is TRBV6-1; a possible D gene is TRBD1 (6 bases). This CDR3 comprises 13 residues. CDR1 MNHNS and CDR2 SASEGT come from the germline V gene. Trimming removed 2 bases from V and 8 bases from J, with 12 bases in between. For the CDR3, the DNA is TGTGCCAGCAGTGAATTGGGGGCTTACGGCTACACCTTC. Translating it yields CASSELGAYGYTF.

This chain links TRBV7-2 with TRBJ1-2, with D uncertain. Trimming removed 5 bases at V and 2 bases at J, with 12 bases between. Germline V CDR1 and CDR2: SGHTA, FQGNSA. There are 14 residues in the CDR3. CDR3 coding DNA: TGTGCCAGCAGCCCAGAGGCCAAGAACTATGGCTACACCTTC. Encoded protein: CASSPEAKNYGYTF.

The chain uses TRBV6-5 and TRBJ1-1, with D possibly TRBD1 on 6 matching bases. The CDR3 length is 14 residues. The V end was cut by 6 bases, the J end by 1 base, with 12 bases between. The germline CDR1 and CDR2 sequences are MNHEY and SVGAGI. DNA of the CDR3: TGTGCCAGCAGCCCGGGACATAAGAACACTGAAGCTTTCTTT. This sequence encodes CASSPGHKNTEAFF.

J is TRBJ2-2 and V is TRBV20-1; D remains unclear. The CDR3 is 11 amino acids. Looked up from germline, CDR1 is DFQATT and CDR2 is SNEGSKA (reference sequence). The V end lost 4 bases, the J end lost 4 bases, and 4 bases lay between the germline ends. The CDR3 here is CSATRTGELFF. In DNA form, the CDR3 reads TGCAGTGCTACCCGCACCGGGGAGCTGTTTTTT.

The chain joins TRBV6-6 to TRBJ2-7; D possibly corresponds to TRBD2 (6 bases). This CDR3 has 13 residues. V lost 10 bases to trimming and J lost 7 bases, with 20 bases between them. Germline CDR1 and CDR2: MNHNY and SVGAGI (reference sequence). The DNA of the CDR3 is TGTGCCACCGATATAGGGGACTCGAGTGAGCAGTACGTC. Protein product: CATDIGDSSEQYV.

The chain couples TRBV6-1 to TRBJ2-4; D may be TRBD1 (6 bases). CDR3 length: 15 amino acids. The germline V gene has CDR1 MNHNS and CDR2 SASEGT. V lost 3 bases and J lost 4, with 13 bases in between. CDR3: CASSDVGTPKNIQYF. The CDR3 DNA sequence: TGTGCCAGCAGTGACGTCGGGACACCTAAAAACATTCAGTACTTC.

The gene calls are TRBV4-1 and TRBJ1-4; D remains unclear. This CDR3 contains 17 residues. V was cut by 3 bases and J by 7 bases, with 21 bases left in between. The germline gives CDR1 MGHRA, CDR2 YSYEKL. CDR3 protein: CASSQPFGSQGGEKLFF. The CDR3 coding sequence is TGCGCCAGCAGCCAGCCGTTTGGCAGCCAAGGAGGTGAAAAACTGTTTTTT.